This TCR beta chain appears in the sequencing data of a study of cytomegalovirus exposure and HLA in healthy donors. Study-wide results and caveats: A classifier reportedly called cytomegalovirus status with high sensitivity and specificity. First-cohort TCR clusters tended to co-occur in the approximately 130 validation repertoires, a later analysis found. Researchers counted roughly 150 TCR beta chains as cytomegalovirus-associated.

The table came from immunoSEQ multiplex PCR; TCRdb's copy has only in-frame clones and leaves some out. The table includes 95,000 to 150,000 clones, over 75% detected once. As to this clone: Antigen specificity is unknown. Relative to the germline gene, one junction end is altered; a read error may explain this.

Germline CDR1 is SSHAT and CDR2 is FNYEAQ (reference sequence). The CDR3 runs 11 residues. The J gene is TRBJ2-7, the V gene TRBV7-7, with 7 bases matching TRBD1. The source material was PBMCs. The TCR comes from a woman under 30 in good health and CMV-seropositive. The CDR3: CASTDRYEQYF. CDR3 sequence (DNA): TGTGCTAGCACGGACAGGTACGAGCAGTACTTC.